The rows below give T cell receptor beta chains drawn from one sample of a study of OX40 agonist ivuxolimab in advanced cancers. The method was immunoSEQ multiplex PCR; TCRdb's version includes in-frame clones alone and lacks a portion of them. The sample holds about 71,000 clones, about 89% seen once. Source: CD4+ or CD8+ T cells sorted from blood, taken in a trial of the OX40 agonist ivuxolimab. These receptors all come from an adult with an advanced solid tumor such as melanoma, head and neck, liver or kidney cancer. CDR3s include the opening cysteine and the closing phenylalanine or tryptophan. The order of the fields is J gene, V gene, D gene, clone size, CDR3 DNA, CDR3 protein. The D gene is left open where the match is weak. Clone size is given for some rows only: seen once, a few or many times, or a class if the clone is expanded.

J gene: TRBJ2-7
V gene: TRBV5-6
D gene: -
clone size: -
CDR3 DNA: TGTGCCAGCAGCCCGGGTCTCGAGTTGTCGTACGAGCAGTACTTC
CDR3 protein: CASSPGLELSYEQYF

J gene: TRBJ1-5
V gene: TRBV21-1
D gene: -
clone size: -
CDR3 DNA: TGTGCCAGCAGCAAAGCGTCAGGTAGGTTTGGCAATCAGCCCCAGCATTTT
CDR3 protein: CASSKASGRFGNQPQHF

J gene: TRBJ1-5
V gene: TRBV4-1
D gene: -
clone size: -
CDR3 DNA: TGCGCCAGCAGCCAAGGTGGGGGGGGCAGGGGCAATCAGCCCCAGCATTTT
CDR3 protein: CASSQGGGGRGNQPQHF

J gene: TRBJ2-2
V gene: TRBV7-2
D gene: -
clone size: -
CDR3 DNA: TGTGCCAGCAGCCCCTCCGGGGCAGTCACCGGGGAGCTGTTTTTT
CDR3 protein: CASSPSGAVTGELFF

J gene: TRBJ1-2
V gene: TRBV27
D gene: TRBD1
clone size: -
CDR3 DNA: TGTGCCAGCAGTTCAGGGACAGACCTCTATGGCTACACCTTC
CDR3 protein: CASSSGTDLYGYTF

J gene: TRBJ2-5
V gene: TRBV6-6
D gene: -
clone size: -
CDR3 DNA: TGTGCCAGCAGTTACTCCCCGACAGGTGTCCAAGAGACCCAGTACTTC
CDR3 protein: CASSYSPTGVQETQYF

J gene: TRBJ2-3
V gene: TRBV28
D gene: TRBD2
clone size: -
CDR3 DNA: TGTGCCAGCAGTTTTGACCCGCAGCGGGAGTCTTCAGATACGCAGTATTTT
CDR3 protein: CASSFDPQRESSDTQYF

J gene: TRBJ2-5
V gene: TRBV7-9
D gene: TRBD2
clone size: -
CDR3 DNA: TGTGCCAGCAGCTCACGGGAGGCCGAAGAGACCCAGTACTTC
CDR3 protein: CASSSREAEETQYF

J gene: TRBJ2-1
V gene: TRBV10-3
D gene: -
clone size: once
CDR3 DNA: TGTGCCATCAGTGATAACAGGGCTCTCTCCTACAATGAGCAGTTCTTC
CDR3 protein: CAISDNRALSYNEQFF

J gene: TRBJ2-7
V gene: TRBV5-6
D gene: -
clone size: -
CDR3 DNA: TGTGCCAGCAGCTTGGAAGGGTTTGGGTACGAGCAGTACTTC
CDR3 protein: CASSLEGFGYEQYF

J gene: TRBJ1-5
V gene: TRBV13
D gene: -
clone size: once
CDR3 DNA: TGTGCCAGCAGCTTAGCAACAGATAGCAATCAGCCCCAGCATTTT
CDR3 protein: CASSLATDSNQPQHF

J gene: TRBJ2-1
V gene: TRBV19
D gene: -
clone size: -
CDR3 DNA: TGTGCCAGTAGAGTGGTCGGTCCCAACAATGAGCAGTTCTTC
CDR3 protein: CASRVVGPNNEQFF

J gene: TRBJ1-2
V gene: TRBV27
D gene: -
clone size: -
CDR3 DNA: TGTGCAGCAGGGGTACTGGATGGCTACACCTTC
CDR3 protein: CAAGVLDGYTF

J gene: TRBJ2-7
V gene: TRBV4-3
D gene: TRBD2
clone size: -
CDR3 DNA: TGCGCCAGCAGCCAACTAGCGGGAGCTAGTTACGAGCAGTACTTC
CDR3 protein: CASSQLAGASYEQYF

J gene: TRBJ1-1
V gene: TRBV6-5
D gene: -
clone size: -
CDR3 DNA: TGTGCCAGCAGACTCTTGGGGGCAAATTACACTGAAGCTTTCTTT
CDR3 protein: CASRLLGANYTEAFF

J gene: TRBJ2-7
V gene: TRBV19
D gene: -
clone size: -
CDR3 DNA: TGTGCCAGTAGTTACATGCTTGACTCCTACGAGCAGTACTTC
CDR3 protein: CASSYMLDSYEQYF

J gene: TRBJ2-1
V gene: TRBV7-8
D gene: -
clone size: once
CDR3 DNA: TGTGCCAGCAGCTCAGCCTTGGCGGGGCCTTCCTACAATGAGCAGTTCTTC
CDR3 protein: CASSSALAGPSYNEQFF

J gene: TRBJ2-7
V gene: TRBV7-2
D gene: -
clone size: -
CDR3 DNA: TGTGCCAGCAGCTTTAGCCCGGGCTACGAGCAGTACTTC
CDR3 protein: CASSFSPGYEQYF

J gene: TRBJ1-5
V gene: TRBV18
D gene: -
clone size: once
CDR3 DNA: TGTGCCAGCTCACCAAGTCCAGGAACTTATAGCAATCAGCCCCAGCATTTT
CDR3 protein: CASSPSPGTYSNQPQHF

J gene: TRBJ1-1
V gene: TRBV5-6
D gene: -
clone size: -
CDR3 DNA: TGTGCCAGCAGTCTCAGGGGAACTGAAGCTTTCTTT
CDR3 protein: CASSLRGTEAFF

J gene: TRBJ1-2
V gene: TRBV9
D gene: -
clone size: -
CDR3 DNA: TGTGCCAGCAGCGTAGATCAACGGAACTATGGCTACACCTTC
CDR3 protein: CASSVDQRNYGYTF

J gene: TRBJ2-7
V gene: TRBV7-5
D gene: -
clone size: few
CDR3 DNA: TGTGCCAGAAGCCCTAGGTTCGGGACTAGCGGGTACGAGCAGTACTTC
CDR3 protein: CARSPRFGTSGYEQYF

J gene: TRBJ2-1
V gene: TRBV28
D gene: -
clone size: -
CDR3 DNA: TGTGCCAGCAGTTCTTCAAGGGGCTCCTACAATGAGCAGTTCTTC
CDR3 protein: CASSSSRGSYNEQFF

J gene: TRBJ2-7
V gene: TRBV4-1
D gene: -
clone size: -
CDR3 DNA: TGCGCCAGCAGCCAAGGCAAGTACGAGCAGTACTTC
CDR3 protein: CASSQGKYEQYF

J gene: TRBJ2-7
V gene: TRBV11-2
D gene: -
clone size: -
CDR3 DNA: TGTGCCAGCAGCTTAGGGGCAGGGAGTTACGAGCAGTACTTC
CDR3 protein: CASSLGAGSYEQYF

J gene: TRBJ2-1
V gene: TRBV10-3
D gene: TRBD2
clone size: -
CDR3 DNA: TGTGCCATCAGCGCCACTAGCGGGGGGTACAATGAGCAGTTCTTC
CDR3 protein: CAISATSGGYNEQFF

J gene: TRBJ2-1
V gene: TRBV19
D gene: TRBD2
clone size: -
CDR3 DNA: TGTGCCAGTAGAAGGAGACTAGCGGGTCCTGAGCAGTTCTTC
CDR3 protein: CASRRRLAGPEQFF

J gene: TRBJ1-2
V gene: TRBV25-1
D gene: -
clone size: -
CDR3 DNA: TGTGCCAGCAATAAGGGGGGCCCCTATGGCTACACCTTC
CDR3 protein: CASNKGGPYGYTF

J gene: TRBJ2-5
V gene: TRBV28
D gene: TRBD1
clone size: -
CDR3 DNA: TGTGCCAGCAGTTTCACGGACAGGGGGCGAGAGACCCAGTACTTC
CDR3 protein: CASSFTDRGRETQYF

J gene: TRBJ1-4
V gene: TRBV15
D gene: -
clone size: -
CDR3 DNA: TGTGCCACCAGCAGAGACAGGGAAGGTGAAAAACTGTTTTTT
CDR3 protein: CATSRDREGEKLFF

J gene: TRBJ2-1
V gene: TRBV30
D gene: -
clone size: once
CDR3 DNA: TGTGCCTGGATGGGGGACTCCTACAATGAGCAGTTCTTC
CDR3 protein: CAWMGDSYNEQFF

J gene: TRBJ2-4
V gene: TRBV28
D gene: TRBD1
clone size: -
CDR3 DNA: TGTGCCAGCAGTACGACAGGGTACGTTGGCGGAATAAAAAACATTCAGTACTTC
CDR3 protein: CASSTTGYVGGIKNIQYF

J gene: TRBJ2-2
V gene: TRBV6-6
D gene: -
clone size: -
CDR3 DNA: TGTGCCACCCCCCTCGACAGCACCGGGGAGCTGTTTTTT
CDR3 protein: CATPLDSTGELFF

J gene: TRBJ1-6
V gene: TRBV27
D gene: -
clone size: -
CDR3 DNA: TGTGCCAGCAGTCGGACTAATTCACCCCTCCACTTT
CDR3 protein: CASSRTNSPLHF

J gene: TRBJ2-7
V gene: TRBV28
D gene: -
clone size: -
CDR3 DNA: TGTGCCAGCAGCCAACCTGAGGTGTGGGATGGGTACGAGCAGTACTTC
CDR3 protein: CASSQPEVWDGYEQYF

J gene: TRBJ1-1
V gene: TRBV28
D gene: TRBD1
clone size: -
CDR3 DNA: TGTGCCAGCAGTAGGACAGGGGGCGGCACTGAAGCTTTCTTT
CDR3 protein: CASSRTGGGTEAFF

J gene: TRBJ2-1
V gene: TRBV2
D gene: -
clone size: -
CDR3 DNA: TGTGCCAGCAGTGACAACGGGACTCTGAAGTGGAATGAGCAGTTCTTC
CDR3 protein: CASSDNGTLKWNEQFF

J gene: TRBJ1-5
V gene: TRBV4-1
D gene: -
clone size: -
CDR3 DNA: TGCGCCAGCAGCCTCCGGACGGATAGCAATCAGCCCCAGCATTTT
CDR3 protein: CASSLRTDSNQPQHF

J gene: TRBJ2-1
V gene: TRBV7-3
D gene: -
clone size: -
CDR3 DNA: TGTGCCAGCAGCTTAAACCGGGACACACGTCTTGGGTACAATGAGCAGTTCTTC
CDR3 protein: CASSLNRDTRLGYNEQFF

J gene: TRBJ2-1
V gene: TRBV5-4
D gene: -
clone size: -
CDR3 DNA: TGTGCCAGCAGCTTGGGGCTAGAGTTCAATGAGCAGTTCTTC
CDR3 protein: CASSLGLEFNEQFF

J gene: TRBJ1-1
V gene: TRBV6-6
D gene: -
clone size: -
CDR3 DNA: TGTGCCAGCAGTTACGCGGGGGGCTCGGGCACTGAAGCTTTCTTT
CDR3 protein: CASSYAGGSGTEAFF

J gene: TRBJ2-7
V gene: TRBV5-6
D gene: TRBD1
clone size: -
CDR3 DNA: TGTGCCAGCAGCATGACAGGGGACTCCTACGAGCAGTACTTC
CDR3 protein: CASSMTGDSYEQYF

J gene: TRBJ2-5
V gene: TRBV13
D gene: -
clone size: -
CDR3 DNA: TGTGCCAGCATCCCACCAGACCGGGAGACCCAGTACTTC
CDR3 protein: CASIPPDRETQYF

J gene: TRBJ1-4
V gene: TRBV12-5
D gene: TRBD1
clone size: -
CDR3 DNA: TGTGCTAGTGGTTTGAAGGTTGAGGGGGCTTTTGAAAAACTGTTTTTT
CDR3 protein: CASGLKVEGAFEKLFF

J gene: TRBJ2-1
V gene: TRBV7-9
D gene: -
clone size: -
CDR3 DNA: TGTGCCAGCAGCCCCGGATTTGGTAGCGGTTCCAATGAGCAGTTCTTC
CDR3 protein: CASSPGFGSGSNEQFF

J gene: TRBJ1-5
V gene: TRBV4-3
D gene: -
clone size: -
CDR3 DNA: TGCGCCAGCAGCCAGGACTGGGGGAGCAATCAGCCCCAGCATTTT
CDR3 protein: CASSQDWGSNQPQHF

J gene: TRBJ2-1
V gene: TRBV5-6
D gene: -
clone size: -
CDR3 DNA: TGTGCCAGCAGCGAGCAGTACAATGAGCAGTTCTTC
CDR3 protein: CASSEQYNEQFF

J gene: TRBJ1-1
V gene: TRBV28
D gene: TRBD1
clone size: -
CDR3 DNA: TGTGCCAGCAGTTCCAGGGGGGCGGACACTGAAGCTTTCTTT
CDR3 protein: CASSSRGADTEAFF

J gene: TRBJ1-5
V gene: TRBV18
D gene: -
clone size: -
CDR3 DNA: TGTGCCAGCTCATCCTCGTATGGGTATGTTGGCAATCAGCCCCAGCATTTT
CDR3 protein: CASSSSYGYVGNQPQHF